The sequence of this T cell receptor (beta chain) was determined in a study of T cell responses to AZD1222 COVID-19 vaccine. Broader study findings: Repertoires were obtained only post-peak T cell response. The study found vaccine-associated CD4 TCRs spanning spike, dominant at 160-218 and 743-854. Clonal diversity was possibly underestimated, and the donors were mostly white British, with more females.

This clone was recorded once. Its antigen is unknown. Profiled with immunoSEQ multiplex PCR; TCRdb holds only in-frame clones, not every one. The table lists under 120,000 clones, roughly 87% of them singletons. The sample here was peripheral blood, taken 28 days after the second AZD1222 dose. The sequence was collected from an adult who received the AZD1222 COVID-19 vaccine.

The CDR3 DNA reads TGTGCCAGCAGCGTAGGGGCGAGGTGGGATGAGCAGTTCTTC. Protein: CASSVGARWDEQFF. This rearrangement joins TRBV9 to TRBJ2-1; D unresolved. Germline CDR1 SGDLS, CDR2 YYNGEE. Trimming pared 0 bases from V and 8 bases from J, leaving 12 bases between. The CDR3 sequence is 14 residues long.